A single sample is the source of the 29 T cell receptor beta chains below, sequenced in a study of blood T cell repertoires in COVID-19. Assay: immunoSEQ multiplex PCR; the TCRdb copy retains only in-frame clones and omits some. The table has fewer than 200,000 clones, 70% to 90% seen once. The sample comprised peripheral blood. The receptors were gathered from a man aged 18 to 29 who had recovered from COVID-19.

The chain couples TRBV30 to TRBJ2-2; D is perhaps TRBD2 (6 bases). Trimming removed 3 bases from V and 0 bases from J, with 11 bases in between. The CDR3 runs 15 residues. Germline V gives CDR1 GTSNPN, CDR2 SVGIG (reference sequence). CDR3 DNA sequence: TGTGCCTGGAGCTGGGGAGGCGCGAACACCGGGGAGCTGTTTTTT. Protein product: CAWSWGGANTGELFF.

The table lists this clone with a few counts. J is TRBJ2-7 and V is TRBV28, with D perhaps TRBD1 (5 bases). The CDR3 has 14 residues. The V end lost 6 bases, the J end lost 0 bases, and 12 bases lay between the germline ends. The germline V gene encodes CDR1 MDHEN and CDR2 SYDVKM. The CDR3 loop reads CASSPTANSYEQYF. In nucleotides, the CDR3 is TGTGCCAGCAGCCCGACAGCCAACTCCTACGAGCAGTACTTC. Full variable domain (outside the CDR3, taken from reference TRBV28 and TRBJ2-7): DVKVTQSSRYLVKRTGEKVFLECVQDMDHENMFWYRQDPGLGLRLIYFSYDVKMKEKGDIPEGYSVSREKKERFSLILESASTNQTSMYLCASSPTANSYEQYFGPGTRLTVT.

DNA of the CDR3: TGTGCCAGCAGCGACCGGACTAGCGGGACGAAAGAGCAGTACTTC. Amino acids: CASSDRTSGTKEQYF. V and J are TRBV28 and TRBJ2-7; 12 bases match TRBD2. Germline V CDR1 and CDR2: MDHEN, SYDVKM. The length of the CDR3 is 15 residues. V lost 6 bases and J lost 7; bases outside the gene matches: 10. Based on the CDR3 plus reference TRBV28 and TRBJ2-7, the full variable domain is DVKVTQSSRYLVKRTGEKVFLECVQDMDHENMFWYRQDPGLGLRLIYFSYDVKMKEKGDIPEGYSVSREKKERFSLILESASTNQTSMYLCASSDRTSGTKEQYFGPGTRLTVT.

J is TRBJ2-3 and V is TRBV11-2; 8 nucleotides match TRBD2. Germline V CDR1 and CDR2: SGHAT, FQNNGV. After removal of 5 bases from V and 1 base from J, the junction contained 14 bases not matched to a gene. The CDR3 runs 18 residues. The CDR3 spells CASSTGASGLGGTDTQYF. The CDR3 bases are TGTGCCAGCAGCACCGGGGCTAGCGGGCTTGGCGGCACAGATACGCAGTATTTT.

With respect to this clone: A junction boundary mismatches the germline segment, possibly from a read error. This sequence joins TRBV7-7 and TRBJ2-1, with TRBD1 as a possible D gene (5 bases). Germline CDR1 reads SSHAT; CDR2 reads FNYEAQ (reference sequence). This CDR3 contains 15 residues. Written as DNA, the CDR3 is TGTGCTAGCAGCTTAGGGCAGGGCTCCTACAATGAGCAGTTCTTC. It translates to CASSLGQGSYNEQFF.

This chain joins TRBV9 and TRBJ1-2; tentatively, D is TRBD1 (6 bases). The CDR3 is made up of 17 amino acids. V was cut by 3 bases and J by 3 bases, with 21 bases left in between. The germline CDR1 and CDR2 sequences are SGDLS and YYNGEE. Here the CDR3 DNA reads TGTGCCAGCAGCGCGGGGGGCTTAGGCGGATCAGACTATGGCTACACCTTC. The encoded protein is CASSAGGLGGSDYGYTF. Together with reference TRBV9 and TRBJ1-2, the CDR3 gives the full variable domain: DSGVTQTPKHLITATGQRVTLRCSPRSGDLSVYWYQQSLDQGLQFLIQYYNGEERAKGNILERFSAQQFPDLHSELNLSSLELGDSALYFCASSAGGLGGSDYGYTFGSGTRLTVV.

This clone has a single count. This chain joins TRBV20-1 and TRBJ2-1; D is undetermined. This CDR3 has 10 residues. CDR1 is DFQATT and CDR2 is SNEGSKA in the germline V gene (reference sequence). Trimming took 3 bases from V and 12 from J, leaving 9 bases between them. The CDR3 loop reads CSASGEAQFF. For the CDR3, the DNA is TGCAGTGCTAGTGGAGAGGCGCAGTTCTTC.

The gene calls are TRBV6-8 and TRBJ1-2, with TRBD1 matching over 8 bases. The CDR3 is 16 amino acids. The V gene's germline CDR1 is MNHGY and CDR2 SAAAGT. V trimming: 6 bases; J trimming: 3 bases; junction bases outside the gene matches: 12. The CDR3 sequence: CASSPASYRGDYGYTF. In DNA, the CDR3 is TGTGCCAGCAGCCCCGCTTCGTACAGGGGGGACTATGGCTACACCTTC.

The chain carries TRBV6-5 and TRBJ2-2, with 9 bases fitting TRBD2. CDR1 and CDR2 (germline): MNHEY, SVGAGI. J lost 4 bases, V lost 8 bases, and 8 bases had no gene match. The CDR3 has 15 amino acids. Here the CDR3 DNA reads TGTGCCAGCGAGTTAGCGGGAGAGGTCACCGGGGAGCTGTTTTTT. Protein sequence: CASELAGEVTGELFF.

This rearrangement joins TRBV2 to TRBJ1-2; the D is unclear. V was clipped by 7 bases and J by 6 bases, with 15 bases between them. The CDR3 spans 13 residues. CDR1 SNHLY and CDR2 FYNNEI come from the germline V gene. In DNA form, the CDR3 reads TGTGCCAGCACTCGTGAGGGCTCGGATGGCTACACCTTC. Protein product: CASTREGSDGYTF.

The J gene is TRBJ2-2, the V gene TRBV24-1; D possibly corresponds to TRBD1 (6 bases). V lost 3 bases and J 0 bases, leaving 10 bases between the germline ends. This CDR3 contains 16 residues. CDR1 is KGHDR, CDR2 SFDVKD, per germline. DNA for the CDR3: TGTGCCACCAGTGATCTGGACAGCTCGAACACCGGGGAGCTGTTTTTT. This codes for CATSDLDSSNTGELFF.

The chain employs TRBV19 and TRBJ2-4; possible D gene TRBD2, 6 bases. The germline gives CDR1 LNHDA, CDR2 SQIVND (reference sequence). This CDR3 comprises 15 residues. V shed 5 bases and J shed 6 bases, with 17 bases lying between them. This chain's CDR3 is CASSGGGLGGNIQYF. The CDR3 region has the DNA TGTGCCAGTAGTGGTGGGGGTCTGGGGGGAAACATTCAGTACTTC.

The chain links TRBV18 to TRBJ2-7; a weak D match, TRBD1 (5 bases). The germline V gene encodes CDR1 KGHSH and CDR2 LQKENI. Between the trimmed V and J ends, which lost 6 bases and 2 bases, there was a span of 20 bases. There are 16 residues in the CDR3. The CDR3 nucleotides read TGTGCCAGCTCGTCCTCCGCGGCGCAGGGCCCCTACGAGCAGTACTTC. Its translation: CASSSSAAQGPYEQYF.

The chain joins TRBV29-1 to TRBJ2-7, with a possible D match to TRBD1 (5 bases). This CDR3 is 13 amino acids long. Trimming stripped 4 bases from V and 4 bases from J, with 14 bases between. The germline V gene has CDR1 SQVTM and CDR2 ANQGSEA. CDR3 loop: CSVGAGLTYEQYF. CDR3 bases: TGCAGCGTTGGCGCAGGGCTTACGTACGAGCAGTACTTC.

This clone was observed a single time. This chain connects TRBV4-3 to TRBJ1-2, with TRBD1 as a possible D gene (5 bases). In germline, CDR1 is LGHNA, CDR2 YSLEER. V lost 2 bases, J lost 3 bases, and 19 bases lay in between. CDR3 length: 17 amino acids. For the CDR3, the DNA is TGCGCCAGCAGCCAACGCCTCGGTGGAGGGGCGGACTATGGCTACACCTTC. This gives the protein CASSQRLGGGADYGYTF.

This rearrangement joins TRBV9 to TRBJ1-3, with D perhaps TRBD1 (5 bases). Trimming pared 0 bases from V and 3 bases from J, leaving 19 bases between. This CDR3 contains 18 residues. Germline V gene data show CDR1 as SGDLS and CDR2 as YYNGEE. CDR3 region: CASSVDVEGRSFGNTIYF. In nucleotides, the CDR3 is TGTGCCAGCAGCGTAGATGTGGAGGGGCGCTCTTTTGGAAACACCATATATTTT.

Here the CDR3 DNA reads TGCGCCAGCTCCTGGACAGGGAGCTTAAACACTGAAGCTTTCTTT. It yields the protein CASSWTGSLNTEAFF. The V call is TRBV5-1, the J call TRBJ1-1; 8 bases agree with TRBD1. The CDR3 contains 15 residues. V gave up 7 bases and J gave up 2 bases; unmatched junction bases: 10. Germline V gene lookup returns CDR1 SGHRS and CDR2 YFSETQ.

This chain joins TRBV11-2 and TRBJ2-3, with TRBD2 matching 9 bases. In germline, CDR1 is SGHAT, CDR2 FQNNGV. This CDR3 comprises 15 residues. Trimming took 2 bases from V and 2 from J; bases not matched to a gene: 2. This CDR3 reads CASSLLAGFTDTQYF. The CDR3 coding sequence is TGTGCCAGCAGCTTACTAGCGGGGTTCACAGATACGCAGTATTTT.

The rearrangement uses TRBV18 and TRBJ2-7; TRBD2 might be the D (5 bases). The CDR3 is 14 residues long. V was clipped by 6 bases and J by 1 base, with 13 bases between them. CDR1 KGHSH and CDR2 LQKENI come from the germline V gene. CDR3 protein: CASSPEGLSYEQYF. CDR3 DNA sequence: TGTGCCAGCTCCCCCGAGGGCTTATCCTACGAGCAGTACTTC.

Written as DNA, the CDR3 is TGTGCCAGCAGCCCCCGGTGGGGGGAGGGGACGAATGAGCAGTTCTTC. This translates into CASSPRWGEGTNEQFF. V usage is TRBV11-3 and J usage is TRBJ2-1, with 7 positions matching TRBD2. Unmatched junction bases numbered 14, after V lost 5 bases and J lost 7 bases. CDR3 length: 16 residues. Germline V gene sequence: CDR1 SGHNT, CDR2 YENEEA.

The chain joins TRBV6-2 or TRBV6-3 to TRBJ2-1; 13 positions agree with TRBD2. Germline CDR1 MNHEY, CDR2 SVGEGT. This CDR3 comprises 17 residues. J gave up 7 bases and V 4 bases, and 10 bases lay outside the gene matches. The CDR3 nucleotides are TGTGCCAGCAGTTTCCTACGACTAGCGGGGGGAGGGAATGAGCAGTTCTTC. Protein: CASSFLRLAGGGNEQFF.

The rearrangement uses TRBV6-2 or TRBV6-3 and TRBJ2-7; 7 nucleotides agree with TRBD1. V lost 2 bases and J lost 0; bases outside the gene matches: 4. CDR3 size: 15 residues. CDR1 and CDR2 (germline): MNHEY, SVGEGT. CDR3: CASSYGQESSYEQYF. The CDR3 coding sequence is TGTGCCAGCAGTTACGGACAGGAGAGCTCCTACGAGCAGTACTTC.

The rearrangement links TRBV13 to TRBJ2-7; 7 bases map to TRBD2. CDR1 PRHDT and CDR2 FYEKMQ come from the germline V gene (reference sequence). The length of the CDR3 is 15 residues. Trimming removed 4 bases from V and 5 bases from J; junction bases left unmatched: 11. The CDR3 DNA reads TGTGCCAGCAGCTCGGGGGGACCTAAAGGAGACGAGCAGTACTTC. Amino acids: CASSSGGPKGDEQYF.

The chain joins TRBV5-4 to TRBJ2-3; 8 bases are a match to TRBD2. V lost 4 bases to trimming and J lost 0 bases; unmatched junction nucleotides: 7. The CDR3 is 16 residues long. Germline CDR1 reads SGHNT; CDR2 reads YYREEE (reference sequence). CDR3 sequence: CASSNVAGTSTDTQYF. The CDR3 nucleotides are TGTGCCAGCAGCAACGTAGCGGGGACTAGCACAGATACGCAGTATTTT. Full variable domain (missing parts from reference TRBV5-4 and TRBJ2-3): ETGVTQSPTHLIKTRGQQVTLRCSSQSGHNTVSWYQQALGQGPQFIFQYYREEENGRGNFPPRFSGLQFPNYSSELNVNALELDDSALYLCASSNVAGTSTDTQYFGPGTRLTVL.

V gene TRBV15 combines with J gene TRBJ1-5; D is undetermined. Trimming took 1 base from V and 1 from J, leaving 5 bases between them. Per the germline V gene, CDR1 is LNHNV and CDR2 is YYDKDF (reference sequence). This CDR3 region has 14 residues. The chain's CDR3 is CATSRGVSNQPQHF. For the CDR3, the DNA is TGTGCCACCAGCAGAGGCGTGAGCAATCAGCCCCAGCATTTT.

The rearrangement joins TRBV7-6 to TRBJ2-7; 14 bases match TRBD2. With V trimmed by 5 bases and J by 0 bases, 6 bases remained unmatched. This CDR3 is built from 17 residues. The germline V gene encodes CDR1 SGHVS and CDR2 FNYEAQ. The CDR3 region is CASSRGTSGSGSYEQYF. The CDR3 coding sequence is TGTGCCAGCAGCCGTGGGACTAGCGGGAGCGGCTCCTACGAGCAGTACTTC.

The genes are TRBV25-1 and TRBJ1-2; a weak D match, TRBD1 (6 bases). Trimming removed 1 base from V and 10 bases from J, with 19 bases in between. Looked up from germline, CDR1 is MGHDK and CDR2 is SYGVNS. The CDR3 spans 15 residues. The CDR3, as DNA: TGTGCCAGCAGTGAATCACCCAGGGGAGAAGGAGCCTACACCTTC. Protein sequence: CASSESPRGEGAYTF.

The CDR3 here is CATSRDLGGQGRVHEQYF. The CDR3, as DNA: TGTGCCACCAGCAGAGATTTGGGGGGACAGGGCCGGGTCCACGAGCAGTACTTC. The rearrangement uses TRBV15 and TRBJ2-7; TRBD1 agrees at 9 bases. The CDR3 is made up of 18 amino acids. Trimming cost V 0 bases and J 5 bases; bases outside gene matches: 14. Germline V lookup: CDR1 LNHNV, CDR2 YYDKDF (reference sequence).

CDR3 bases: TGTGCCATCAGTGTGCAGAAACTAGCGAACAATGAGCAGTTCTTC. Its translation: CAISVQKLANNEQFF. V usage is TRBV10-3 and J usage is TRBJ2-1; 7 bases fit TRBD2. Trimming removed 4 bases from V and 5 bases from J; junction bases left unmatched: 8. The germline V gene has CDR1 ENHRY and CDR2 SYGVKD. This CDR3 has 15 amino acids.